This T cell receptor beta chain derives from a study of T cells expressing NK-cell markers. Study in general: HCMV seropositivity marked seven of the eight sequenced donors; one was seronegative. Study conclusions and caveats: Over 5 donors carried dominant NKG2C+ clonotypes that made up roughly 1.0-7.5% of their CD8+ T cells.

Reanalyzing the 5' RACE reads, TCRdb keeps one entry per CDR3 protein, without DNA. The sample data list approximately 440,000 distinct CDR3 sequences. Concerning this clonotype itself: Its antigen is as yet unknown.

Germline V gives CDR1 SGHDN, CDR2 FVKESK. The CDR3 totals 12 residues. The chain carries TRBV14 and TRBJ1-5. Sequences were obtained from blood T cells: a sorted CD56 or NKG2C T cell subset, CD4+ or CD8+ T cells, or bulk PBMC T cells (not recorded which). The clonotype comes from a woman in her 50s in good health. CDR3 in amino acids: CASSQFGEPQHF.